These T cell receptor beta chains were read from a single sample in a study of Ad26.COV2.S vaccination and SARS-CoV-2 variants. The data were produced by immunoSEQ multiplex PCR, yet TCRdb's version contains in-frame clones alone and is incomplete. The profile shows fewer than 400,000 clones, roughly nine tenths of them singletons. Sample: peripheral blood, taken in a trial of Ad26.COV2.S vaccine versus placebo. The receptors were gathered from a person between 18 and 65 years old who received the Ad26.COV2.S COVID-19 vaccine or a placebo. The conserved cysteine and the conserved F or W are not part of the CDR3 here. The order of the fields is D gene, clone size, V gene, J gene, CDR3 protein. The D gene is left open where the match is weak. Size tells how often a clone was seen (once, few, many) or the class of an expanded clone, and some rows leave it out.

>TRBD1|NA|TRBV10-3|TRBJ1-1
AISGTGKTEAF
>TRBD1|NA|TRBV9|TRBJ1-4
ASSVGDRGEKLF
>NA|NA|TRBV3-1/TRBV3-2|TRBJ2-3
ASSQGADAGNTDTQY
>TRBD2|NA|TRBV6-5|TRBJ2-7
ASSQTSGGSYEQY
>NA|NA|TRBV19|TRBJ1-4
ASSTTATNEKLF
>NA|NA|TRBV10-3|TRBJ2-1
ASIRADNNEQF
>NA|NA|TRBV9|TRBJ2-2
ASSVATSMGNTGELF
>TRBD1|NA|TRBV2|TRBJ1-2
ASSDLGQGFYGYT
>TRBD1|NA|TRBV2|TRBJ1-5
ASSDRENQPQH
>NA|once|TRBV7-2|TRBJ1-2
ASSLGLQGPYGYT
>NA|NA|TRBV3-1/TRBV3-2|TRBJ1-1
ASSQDAVNTEAF
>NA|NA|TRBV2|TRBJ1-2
ASSEGGGLLGRANYGYT
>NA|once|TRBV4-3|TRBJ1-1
ASSQDLGNTEAF
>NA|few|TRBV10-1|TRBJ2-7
ASSDSVYEQY
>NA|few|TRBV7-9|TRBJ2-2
ASSLGGFEPNTGELF
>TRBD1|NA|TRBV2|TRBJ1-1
ASSDDRGYGTEAF
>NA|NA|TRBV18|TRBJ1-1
ASSPVGEVDEAF
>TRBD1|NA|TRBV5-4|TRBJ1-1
ASSLVVRSGTDFEAF
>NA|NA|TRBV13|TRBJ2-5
ASSLTTGRETQY
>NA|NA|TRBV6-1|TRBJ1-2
ASSEAAGYGYT
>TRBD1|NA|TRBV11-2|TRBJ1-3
ASSLRTGGSAGNTIY
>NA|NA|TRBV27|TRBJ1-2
ASSKGVANYGYT
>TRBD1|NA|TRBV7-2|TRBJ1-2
ASSLLSIQGHYT
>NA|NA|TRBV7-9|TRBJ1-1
ASSRTLGRYTEAF
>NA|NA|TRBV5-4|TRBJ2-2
ASNRQDASVTGELF
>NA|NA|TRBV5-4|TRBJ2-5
ASSLVGLTLQETQY
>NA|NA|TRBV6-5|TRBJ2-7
ASKVGLAYEQY
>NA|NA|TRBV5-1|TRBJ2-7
ASSLGGYEQY
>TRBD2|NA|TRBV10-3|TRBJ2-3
AIKAGLAGVTDTQY
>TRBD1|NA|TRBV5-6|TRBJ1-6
ASSQDRAASPLH
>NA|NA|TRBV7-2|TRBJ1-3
ASSWGVVNSGNTIY
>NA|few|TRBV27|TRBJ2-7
ASSFAGAGFEQY
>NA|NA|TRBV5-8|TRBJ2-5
ASSFRFRSTGAQY
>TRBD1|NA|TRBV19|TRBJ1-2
ASKDRGAYGYT
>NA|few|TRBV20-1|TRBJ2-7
SASGNFYEQY
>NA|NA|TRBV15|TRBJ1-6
ATSGGVSNSPLH
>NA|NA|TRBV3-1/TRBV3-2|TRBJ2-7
ASSQDQGQASYEQY
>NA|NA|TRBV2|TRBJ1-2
ATSGGYGYT
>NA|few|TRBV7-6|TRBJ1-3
ASSVHSGNTIY
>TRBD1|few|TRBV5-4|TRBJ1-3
ASSLVGQGAGTIY
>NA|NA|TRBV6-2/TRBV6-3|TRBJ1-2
ASSYRQGGYGYT
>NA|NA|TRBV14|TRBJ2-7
ASSQNYGTEQY
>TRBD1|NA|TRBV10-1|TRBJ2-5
ASGTGVETQY
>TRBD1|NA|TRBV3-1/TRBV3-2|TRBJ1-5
ASSQGTGEKPQH
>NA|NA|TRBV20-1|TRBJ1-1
SAREQVEAF
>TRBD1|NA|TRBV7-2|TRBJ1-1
ASSLAGTGVAF
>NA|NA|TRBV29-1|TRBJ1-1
SVEDPRGGRNTEAF
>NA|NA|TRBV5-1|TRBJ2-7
ASSLGAGAPYEQY